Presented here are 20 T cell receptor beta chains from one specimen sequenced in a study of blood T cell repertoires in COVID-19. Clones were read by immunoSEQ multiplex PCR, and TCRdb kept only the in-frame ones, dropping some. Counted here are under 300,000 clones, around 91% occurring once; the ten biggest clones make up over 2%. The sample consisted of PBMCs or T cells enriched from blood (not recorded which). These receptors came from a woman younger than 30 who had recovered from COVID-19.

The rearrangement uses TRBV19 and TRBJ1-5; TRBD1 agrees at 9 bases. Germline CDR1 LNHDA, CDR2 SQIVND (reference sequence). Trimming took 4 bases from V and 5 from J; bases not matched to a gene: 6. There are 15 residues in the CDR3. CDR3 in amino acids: CASSTGTGWHQPQHF. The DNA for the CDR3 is TGTGCCAGTAGTACTGGGACAGGGTGGCATCAGCCCCAGCATTTT.

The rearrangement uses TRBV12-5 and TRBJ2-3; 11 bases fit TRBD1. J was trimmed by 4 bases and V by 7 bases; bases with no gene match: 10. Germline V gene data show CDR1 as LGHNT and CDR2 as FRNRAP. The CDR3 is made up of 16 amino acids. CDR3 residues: CASALGRGQGADTQYF. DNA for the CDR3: TGTGCTAGTGCCCTGGGGCGGGGACAGGGGGCAGATACGCAGTATTTT.

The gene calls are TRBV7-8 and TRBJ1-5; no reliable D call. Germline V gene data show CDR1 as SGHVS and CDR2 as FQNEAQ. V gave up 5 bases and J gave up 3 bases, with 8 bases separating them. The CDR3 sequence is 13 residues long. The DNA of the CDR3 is TGTGCCAGCAGCGCGCAAGTCAATCAGCCCCAGCATTTT. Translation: CASSAQVNQPQHF.

As DNA, the CDR3 is TGCGCCAGCAGCCAAGAGAGGCCTCGAACCGGGGAGCTGTTTTTT. Protein sequence: CASSQERPRTGELFF. This chain uses TRBV4-1 with TRBJ2-2; the D is unclear. The CDR3 is made up of 15 amino acids. The V end lost 0 bases, the J end lost 5 bases, and 10 bases lay between the germline ends. Germline lookup yields CDR1 MGHRA and CDR2 YSYEKL.

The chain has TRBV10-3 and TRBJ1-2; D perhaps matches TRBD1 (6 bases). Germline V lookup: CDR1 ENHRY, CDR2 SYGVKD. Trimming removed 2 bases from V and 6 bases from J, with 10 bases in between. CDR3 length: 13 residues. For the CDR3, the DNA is TGTGCCATCAGTGAGACAGGGATTAATGGCTACACCTTC. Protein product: CAISETGINGYTF.

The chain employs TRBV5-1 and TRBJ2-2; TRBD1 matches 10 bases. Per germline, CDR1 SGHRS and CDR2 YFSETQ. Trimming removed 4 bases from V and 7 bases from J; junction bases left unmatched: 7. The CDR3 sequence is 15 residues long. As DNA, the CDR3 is TGCGCCAGCAGCGCGAGGGACAGGGGAGACGGGGAGCTGTTTTTT. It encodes CASSARDRGDGELFF. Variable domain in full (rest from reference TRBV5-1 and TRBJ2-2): KAGVTQTPRYLIKTRGQQVTLSCSPISGHRSVSWYQQTPGQGLQFLFEYFSETQRNKGNFPGRFSGRQFSNSRSEMNVSTLELGDSALYLCASSARDRGDGELFFGEGSRLTVL.

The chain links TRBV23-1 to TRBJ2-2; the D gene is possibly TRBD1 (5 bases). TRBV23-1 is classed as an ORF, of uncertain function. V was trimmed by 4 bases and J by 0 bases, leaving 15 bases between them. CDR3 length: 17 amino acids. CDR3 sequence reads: CASSLQEGQANTGELFF. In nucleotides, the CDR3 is TGCGCCAGCAGTCTTCAGGAAGGACAAGCGAACACCGGGGAGCTGTTTTTT.

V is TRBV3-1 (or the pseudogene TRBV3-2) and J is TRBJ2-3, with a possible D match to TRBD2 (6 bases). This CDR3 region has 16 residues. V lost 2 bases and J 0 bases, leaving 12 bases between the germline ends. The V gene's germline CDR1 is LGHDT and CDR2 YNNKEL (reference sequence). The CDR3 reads CASSQKMGTSTDTQYF. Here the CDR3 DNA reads TGTGCCAGCAGCCAAAAGATGGGGACTAGCACAGATACGCAGTATTTT.

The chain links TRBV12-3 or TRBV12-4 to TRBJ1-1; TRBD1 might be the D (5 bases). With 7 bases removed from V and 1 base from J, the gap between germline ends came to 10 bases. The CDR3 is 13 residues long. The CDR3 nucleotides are TGTGCCAGCAAAAATCAGGGGAACACTGAAGCTTTCTTT. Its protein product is CASKNQGNTEAFF.

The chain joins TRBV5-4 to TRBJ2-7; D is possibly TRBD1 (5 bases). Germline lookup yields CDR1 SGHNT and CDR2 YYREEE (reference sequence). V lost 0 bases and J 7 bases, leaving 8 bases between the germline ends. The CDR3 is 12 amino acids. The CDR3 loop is CASSLAGREQYF. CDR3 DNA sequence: TGTGCCAGCAGCTTGGCAGGGCGAGAGCAGTACTTC.

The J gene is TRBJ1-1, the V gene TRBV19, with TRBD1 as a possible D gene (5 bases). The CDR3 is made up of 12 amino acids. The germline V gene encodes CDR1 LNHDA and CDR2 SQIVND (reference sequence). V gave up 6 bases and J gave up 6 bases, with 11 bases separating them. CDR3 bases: TGTGCCAGTAGCCCAGGGTCCCCTGAAGCTTTCTTT. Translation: CASSPGSPEAFF.

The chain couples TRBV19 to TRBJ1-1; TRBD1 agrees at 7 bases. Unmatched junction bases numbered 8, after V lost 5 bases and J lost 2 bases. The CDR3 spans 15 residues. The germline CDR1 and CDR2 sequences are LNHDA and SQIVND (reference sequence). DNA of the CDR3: TGTGCCAGTAGTCCAATGACAGGGTCAAACACTGAAGCTTTCTTT. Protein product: CASSPMTGSNTEAFF.

CDR3 nucleotide sequence: TGTGCCAGCAGTTTAACGGGACAGGGGTTTTTGCAGCCCCAGCATTTT. Translation gives CASSLTGQGFLQPQHF. The gene calls are TRBV6-2 or TRBV6-3 and TRBJ1-5, with TRBD1 matching 10 bases. The CDR3 length is 16 residues. The V gene end was trimmed by 4 bases and the J gene end by 7 bases; junction bases not matched to a gene: 10. Looked up from germline, CDR1 is MNHEY and CDR2 is SVGEGT.

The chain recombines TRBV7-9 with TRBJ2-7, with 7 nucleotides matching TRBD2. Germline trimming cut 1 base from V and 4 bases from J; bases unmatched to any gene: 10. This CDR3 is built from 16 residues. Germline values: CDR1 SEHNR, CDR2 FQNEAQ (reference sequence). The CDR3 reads CASSLGSWGTTYEQYF. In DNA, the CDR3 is TGTGCCAGCAGCTTAGGTTCGTGGGGGACTACTTACGAGCAGTACTTC.

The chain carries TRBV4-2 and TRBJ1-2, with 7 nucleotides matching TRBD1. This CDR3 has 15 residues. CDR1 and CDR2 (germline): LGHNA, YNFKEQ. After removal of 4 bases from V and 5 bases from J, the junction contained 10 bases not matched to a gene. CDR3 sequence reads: CASSRTGTDLYGYTF. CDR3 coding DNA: TGTGCCAGCAGCCGAACCGGGACAGACCTTTATGGCTACACCTTC.

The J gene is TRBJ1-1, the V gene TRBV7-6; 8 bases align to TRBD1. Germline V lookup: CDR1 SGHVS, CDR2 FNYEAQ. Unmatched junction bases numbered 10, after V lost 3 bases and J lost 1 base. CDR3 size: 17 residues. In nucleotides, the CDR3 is TGTGCCAGCAGCTTTATAACAGGGGGTCGAGAGAACACTGAAGCTTTCTTT. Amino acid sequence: CASSFITGGRENTEAFF.

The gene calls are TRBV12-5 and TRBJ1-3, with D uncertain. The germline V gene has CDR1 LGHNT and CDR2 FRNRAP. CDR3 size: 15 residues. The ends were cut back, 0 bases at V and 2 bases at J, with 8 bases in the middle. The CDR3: CASGLVNVAGNTIYF. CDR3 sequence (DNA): TGTGCTAGTGGTTTGGTAAACGTAGCTGGAAACACCATATATTTT.

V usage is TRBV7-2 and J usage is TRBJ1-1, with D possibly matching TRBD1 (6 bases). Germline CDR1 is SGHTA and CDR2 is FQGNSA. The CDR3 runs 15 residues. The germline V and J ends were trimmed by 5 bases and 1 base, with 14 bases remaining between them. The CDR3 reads CASSPTDRRNTEAFF. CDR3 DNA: TGTGCCAGCAGCCCCACCGACAGGAGGAACACTGAAGCTTTCTTT. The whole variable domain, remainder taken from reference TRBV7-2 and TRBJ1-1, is GAGVSQSPSNKVTEKGKDVELRCDPISGHTALYWYRQSLGQGLEFLIYFQGNSAPDKSGLPSDRFSAERTGGSVSTLTIQRTQQEDSAVYLCASSPTDRRNTEAFFGQGTRLTVV.

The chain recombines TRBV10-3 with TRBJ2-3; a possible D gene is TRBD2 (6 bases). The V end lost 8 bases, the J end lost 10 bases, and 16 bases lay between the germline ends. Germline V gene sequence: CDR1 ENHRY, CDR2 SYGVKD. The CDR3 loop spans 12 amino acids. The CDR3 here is CAIGMFAGPQYF. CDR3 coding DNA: TGTGCCATCGGGATGTTTGCGGGGCCGCAGTATTTT.

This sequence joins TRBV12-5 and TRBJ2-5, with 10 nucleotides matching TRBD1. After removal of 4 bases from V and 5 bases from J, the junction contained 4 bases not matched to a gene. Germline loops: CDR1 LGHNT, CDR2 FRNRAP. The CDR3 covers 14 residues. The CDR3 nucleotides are TGTGCTAGTGGTTCGACAGGGGGCGGGGAGACCCAGTACTTC. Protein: CASGSTGGGETQYF.